The present entry profiles one TCR beta chain with its context. The target antigen is unknown. A single base separates this from a much larger clone, so it may be a read error. The conserved phenylalanine or tryptophan normally closing the CDR3 is absent here, so this likely arose from a read error. Co-extracting RNA and DNA was done with 20-30 mg of unsorted bulk tissue as input. Surgery removed the patients' primary liver carcinoma. Starting material of 500 ng total RNA yielded TCR beta cDNA via a constant-region primer. Libraries for TCR beta were built through three nested multiplex PCR rounds, which together made up a slightly modified ARM-PCR procedure. TRBV1-TRBV30 forward primers and a C-beta reverse primer were used in the first two PCR rounds, which each ran for approximately 9 cycles. Each CDR3 protein gets one entry after TCRdb re-called the multiplex PCR reads with MiXCR. This table holds some 55,000 distinct CDR3 sequences, about 80% found once.

The sample belongs to a study of tumor-infiltrating lymphocytes in primary liver carcinoma. Study-level findings and limits: Top clones occupying all five tumor regions numbered only about 8-24%.

CDR1 is SGHRS and CDR2 is YFSETQ in the germline V gene. CDR3 length: 13 residues. V trimming: 0 bases; J trimming: 6 bases; junction bases outside the gene matches: 2. The chain uses TRBV5-1 and TRBJ2-7; 8 bases line up with TRBD1. The material sequenced was liver tumor tissue from sampling region 2. Sample subset: tumor region T2, inferior pole. This TCR was sampled from a man between 40 and 49 years old with primary liver carcinoma and hepatitis B virus infection. The CDR3 spells CASSLAGGIEQYL. The DNA of the CDR3 is TGCGCCAGCAGCTTGGCAGGGGGCATCGAGCAGTACCTC.